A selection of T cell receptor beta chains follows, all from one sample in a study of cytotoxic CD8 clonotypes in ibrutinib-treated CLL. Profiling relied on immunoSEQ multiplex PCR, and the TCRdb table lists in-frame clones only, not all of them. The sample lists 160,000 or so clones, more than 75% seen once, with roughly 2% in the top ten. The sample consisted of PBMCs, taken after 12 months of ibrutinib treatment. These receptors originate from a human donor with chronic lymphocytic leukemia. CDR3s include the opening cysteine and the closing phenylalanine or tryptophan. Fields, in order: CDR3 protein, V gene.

CASSPLQVGRGGSSYNEQFF | TRBV18
CASSERGAFF | TRBV6-1
CVSSLDLSTDTQYF | TRBV6-6
CASRAGTSNTGELFF | TRBV7-9
CASSLPGGGNTEAFF | TRBV4-2
CASSPGLAGDTQYF | TRBV5-1
CASSVGTAQGYGYTF | TRBV5-1
CASSSSTGGWIEQYF | TRBV28
CASSLKGQPGYNEQFF | TRBV27
CASSIRAERDEQYF | TRBV2
CASSTSGTASYGYTF | TRBV4-1
CASSGQGSNQPQHF | TRBV6-5
CASSSPGTGGAVTQYF | TRBV6-6
CASSLYGTAVNGNQPQHF | TRBV27
CASSLGDRTTYEQYF | TRBV11-2
CASSIVGKGANSPLHF | TRBV19
CASSGTGVFADTQYF | TRBV6-1
CASSSQGARNTEAFF | TRBV28
CASSTLAGGFQETQYF | TRBV19
CASSSAGQAPDTQYF | TRBV6-5
CASSPSSATTVDTQYF | TRBV18
CASRRPEADNEQFF | TRBV2
CASYRDYGYTF | TRBV6-6
CASSRQRDGYTF | TRBV6-5
CASSESQGGNYVNYGYTF | TRBV25-1
CASRAGTQNTEAFF | TRBV28
CASSPGTPQETQYF | TRBV5-4
CASSSGGAGYGYTF | TRBV27
CSSGTGRNTEAFF | TRBV29-1
CASSLLQESEQFF | TRBV7-2
CASKGTGDGYGYTF | TRBV28
CASSSGDRGFGYTF | TRBV5-1
CASSFSGDNEQFF | TRBV7-8
CASSQPPGLGSKQYF | TRBV4-3
CASRMTVLSSYEQYF | TRBV28
CASSPQGAEQYF | TRBV7-9
CASSLEGRVGGYTF | TRBV7-2
CASSVGPPSSYNEQFF | TRBV2
CASSLAIGDHEQYF | TRBV7-6
CASSWTLLGSGSYYEQYF | TRBV28
CASSPGRELKYF | TRBV28
CASTPGGTGNTIYF | TRBV28
CASSPGTVAKNIQYF | TRBV14
CASSYRVGAGNQPQHF | TRBV6-6
CASSPLDTGELFF | TRBV5-5
CASSNRGNTEAFF | TRBV6-6